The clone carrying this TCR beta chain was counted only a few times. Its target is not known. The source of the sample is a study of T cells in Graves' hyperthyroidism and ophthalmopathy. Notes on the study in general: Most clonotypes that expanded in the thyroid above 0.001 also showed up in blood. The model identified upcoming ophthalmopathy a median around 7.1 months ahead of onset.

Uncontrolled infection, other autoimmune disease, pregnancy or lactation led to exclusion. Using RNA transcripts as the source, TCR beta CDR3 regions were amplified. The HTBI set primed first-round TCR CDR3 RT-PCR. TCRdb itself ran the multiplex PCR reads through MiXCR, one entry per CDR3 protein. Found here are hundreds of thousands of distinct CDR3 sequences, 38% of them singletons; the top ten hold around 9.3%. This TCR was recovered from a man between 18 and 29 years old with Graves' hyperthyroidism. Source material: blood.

This CDR3 reads CASSLAGQRAPEQYF. CDR3 DNA: TGTGCCAGCAGCTTGGCGGGACAAAGGGCCCCCGAGCAGTACTTC. This chain connects TRBV7-2 to TRBJ2-7; D possibly matches TRBD1 or TRBD2 (6 bases each). CDR3 length: 15 residues. In germline, CDR1 is SGHTA, CDR2 FQGNSA. The ends were cut back, 3 bases at V and 6 bases at J, with 18 bases in the middle.